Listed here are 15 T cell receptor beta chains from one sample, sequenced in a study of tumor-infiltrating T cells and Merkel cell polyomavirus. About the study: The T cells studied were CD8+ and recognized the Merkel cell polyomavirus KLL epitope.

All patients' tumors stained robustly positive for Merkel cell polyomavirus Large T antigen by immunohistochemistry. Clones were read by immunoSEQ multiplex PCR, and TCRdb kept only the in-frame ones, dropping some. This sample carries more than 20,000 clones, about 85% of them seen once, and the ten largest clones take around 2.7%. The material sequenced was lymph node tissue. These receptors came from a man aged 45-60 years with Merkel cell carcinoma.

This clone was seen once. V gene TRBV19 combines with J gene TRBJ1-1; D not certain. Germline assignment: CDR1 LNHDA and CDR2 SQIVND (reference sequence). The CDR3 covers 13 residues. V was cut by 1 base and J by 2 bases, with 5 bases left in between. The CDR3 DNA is TGTGCCAGTAGTATAGTCCCTAACACTGAAGCTTTCTTT. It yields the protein CASSIVPNTEAFF. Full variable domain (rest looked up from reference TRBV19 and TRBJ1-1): DGGITQSPKYLFRKEGQNVTLSCEQNLNHDAMYWYRQDPGQGLRLIYYSQIVNDFQKGDIAEGYSVSREKKESFPLTVTSAQKNPTAFYLCASSIVPNTEAFFGQGTRLTVV.

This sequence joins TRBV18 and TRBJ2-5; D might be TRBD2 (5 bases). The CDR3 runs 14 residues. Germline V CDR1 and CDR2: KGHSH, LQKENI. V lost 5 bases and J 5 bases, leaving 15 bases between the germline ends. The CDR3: CASSATSAAETQYF. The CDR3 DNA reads TGTGCCAGCTCAGCTACTAGTGCGGCGGAGACCCAGTACTTC.

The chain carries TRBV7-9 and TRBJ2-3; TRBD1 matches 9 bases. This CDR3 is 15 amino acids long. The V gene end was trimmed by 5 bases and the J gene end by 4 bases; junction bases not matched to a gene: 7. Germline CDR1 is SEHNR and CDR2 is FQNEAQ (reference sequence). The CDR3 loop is CASSPTGGVPDTQYF. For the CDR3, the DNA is TGTGCCAGCAGCCCGACAGGGGGGGTCCCAGATACGCAGTATTTT.

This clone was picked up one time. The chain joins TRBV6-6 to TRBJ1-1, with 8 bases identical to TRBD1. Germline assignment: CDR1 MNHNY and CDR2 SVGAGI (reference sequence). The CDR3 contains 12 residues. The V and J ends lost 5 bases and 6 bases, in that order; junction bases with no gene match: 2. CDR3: CASSRTGSEAFF. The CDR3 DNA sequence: TGTGCCAGCAGTAGGACAGGGTCTGAAGCTTTCTTT.

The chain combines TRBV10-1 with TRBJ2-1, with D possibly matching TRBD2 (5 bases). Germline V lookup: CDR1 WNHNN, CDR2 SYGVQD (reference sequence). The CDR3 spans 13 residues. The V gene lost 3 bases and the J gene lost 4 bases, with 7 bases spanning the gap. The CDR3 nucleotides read TGCGCCAGCAGTGATGCGGGTTACAATGAGCAGTTCTTC. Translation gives CASSDAGYNEQFF.

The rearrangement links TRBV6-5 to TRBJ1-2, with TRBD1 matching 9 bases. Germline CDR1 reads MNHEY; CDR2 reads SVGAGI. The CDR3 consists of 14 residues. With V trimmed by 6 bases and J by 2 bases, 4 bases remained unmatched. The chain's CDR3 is CASRGQGLNYGYTF. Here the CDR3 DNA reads TGTGCCAGCAGGGGACAGGGATTGAACTATGGCTACACCTTC.

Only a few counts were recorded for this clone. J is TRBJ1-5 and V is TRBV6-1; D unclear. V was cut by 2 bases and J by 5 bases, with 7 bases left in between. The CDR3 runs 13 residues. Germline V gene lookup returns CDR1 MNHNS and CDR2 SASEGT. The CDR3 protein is CASSEREYQPQHF. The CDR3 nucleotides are TGTGCCAGCAGTGAACGGGAATATCAGCCCCAGCATTTT.

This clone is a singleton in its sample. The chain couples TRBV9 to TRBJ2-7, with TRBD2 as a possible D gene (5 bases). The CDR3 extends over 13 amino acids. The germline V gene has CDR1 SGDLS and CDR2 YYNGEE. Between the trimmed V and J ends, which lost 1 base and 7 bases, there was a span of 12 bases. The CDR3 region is CASSVNAGGEQYF. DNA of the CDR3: TGTGCCAGCAGCGTAAACGCAGGCGGGGAGCAGTACTTC.

In DNA form, the CDR3 reads TGTGCCAGTAGTATAAGCTGGGGGGACTCGTACTATGAGCAGTTCTTC. Translated: CASSISWGDSYYEQFF. The V gene is TRBV19, the J gene TRBJ2-1; D is perhaps TRBD2 (6 bases). V lost 2 bases and J lost 8, with 19 bases in between. The CDR3 covers 16 residues. Germline V gene data show CDR1 as LNHDA and CDR2 as SQIVND (reference sequence).

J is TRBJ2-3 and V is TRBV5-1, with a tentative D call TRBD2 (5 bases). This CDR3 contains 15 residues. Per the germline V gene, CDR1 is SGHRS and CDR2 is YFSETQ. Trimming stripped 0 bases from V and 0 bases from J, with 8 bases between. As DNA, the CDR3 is TGCGCCAGCAGCTTGGAGGGAGCTAGCACAGATACGCAGTATTTT. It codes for CASSLEGASTDTQYF.

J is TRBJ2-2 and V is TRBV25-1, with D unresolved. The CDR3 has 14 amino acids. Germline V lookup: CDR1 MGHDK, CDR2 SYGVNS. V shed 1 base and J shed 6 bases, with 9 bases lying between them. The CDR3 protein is CASSEWVSPGELFF. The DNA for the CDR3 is TGTGCCAGCAGTGAATGGGTTAGCCCCGGGGAGCTGTTTTTT.

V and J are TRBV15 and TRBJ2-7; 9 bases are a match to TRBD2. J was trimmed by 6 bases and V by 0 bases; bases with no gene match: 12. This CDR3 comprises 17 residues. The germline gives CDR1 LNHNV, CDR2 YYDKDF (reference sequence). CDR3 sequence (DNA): TGTGCCACCAGCAGAGATGGTATGAGCGGGAGGAAAGCCGAGCAGTACTTC. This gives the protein CATSRDGMSGRKAEQYF. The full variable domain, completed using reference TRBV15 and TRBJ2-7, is DAMVIQNPRYQVTQFGKPVTLSCSQTLNHNVMYWYQQKSSQAPKLLFHYYDKDFNNEADTPDNFQSRRPNTSFCFLDIRSPGLGDTAMYLCATSRDGMSGRKAEQYFGPGTRLTVT.

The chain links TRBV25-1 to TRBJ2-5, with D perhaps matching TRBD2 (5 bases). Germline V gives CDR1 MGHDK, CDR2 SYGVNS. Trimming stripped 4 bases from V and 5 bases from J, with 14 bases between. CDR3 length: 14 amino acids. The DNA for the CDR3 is TGTGCCAGCAGTGTTCCTGGGAGTTCGGAGACCCAGTACTTC. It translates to CASSVPGSSETQYF.

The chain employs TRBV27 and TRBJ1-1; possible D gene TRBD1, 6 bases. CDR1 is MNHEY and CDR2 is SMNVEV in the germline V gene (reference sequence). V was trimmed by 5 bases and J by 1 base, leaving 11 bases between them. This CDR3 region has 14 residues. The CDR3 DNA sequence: TGTGCCAGCAGTGGGGGCGGTCCGAACACTGAAGCTTTCTTT. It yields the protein CASSGGGPNTEAFF.

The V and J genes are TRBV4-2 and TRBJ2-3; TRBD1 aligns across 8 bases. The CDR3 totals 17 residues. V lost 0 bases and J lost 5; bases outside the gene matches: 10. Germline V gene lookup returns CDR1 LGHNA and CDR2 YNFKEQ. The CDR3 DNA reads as TGTGCCAGCAGCCAAGATTACAACAGGGGGGAGAAAGATACGCAGTATTTT. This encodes CASSQDYNRGEKDTQYF.